This T cell receptor (beta chain) was captured in a study of blood T cell repertoires in COVID-19. Study details: The study drew acute and convalescent COVID-19 samples from the United States, Italy and Spain. From T cells, B-cell-depleted T cells, or PBMCs came the material, which was cDNA or gDNA.

The V gene's germline CDR1 is MNHNY and CDR2 SVGAGI (reference sequence). V lost 2 bases and J lost 8, with 10 bases in between. The CDR3 runs to 13 residues. In the original workflow: Counts of nucleated cells, estimated from reference gene primer amplification, were obtained. Data came from immunoSEQ multiplex PCR; TCRdb stores just in-frame clones and leaves some out. Clonal size and the V and J genes are those of that table, whereas D and trimming came from the DNA. This table has 140,000 to 150,000 clones, 75% to 85% appearing once. This sequence originates from a human donor with acute or convalescent COVID-19. The donor label of this sample is uncertain. J is TRBJ1-5 and V is TRBV6-6; no clear D gene. The specimen was peripheral blood. The CDR3 nucleotides read TGTGCCAGCAGTTACCCCCCTCCGGAGCCCCAGCATTTT. This encodes CASSYPPPEPQHF.